This T cell receptor beta chain comes out of a study of technical replicates of blood from a few donors. This clone is a singleton in its sample. Libraries were prepared by immunoSEQ multiplex PCR; TCRdb keeps only in-frame clonotypes and omits some of them. Here the sample spans about 83,000 clones, 95% to 97% being singletons. The CDR3 is 16 residues long. V lost 2 bases to trimming and J lost 4 bases, with 17 bases between them. CDR1 and CDR2 (germline): MDHEN, SYDVKM. The receptor's source is a human donor in good health. J is TRBJ1-2 and V is TRBV28, with TRBD1 as a possible D gene (5 bases). Sequencing was done on a sample of T cells isolated from PBMCs. The CDR3 region has the DNA TGTGCCAGCAGTTTAAGGTGGTGGGGCCGCGCCTATGGCTACACCTTC. It translates to CASSLRWWGRAYGYTF.